These T cell receptor beta chains were read from a single sample in a study of TIL therapy for anti-PD-1-resistant metastatic lung cancer. The protocol was immunoSEQ multiplex PCR, while the TCRdb copy is restricted to in-frame clones and leaves out a portion. The sample consists of about 60,000 clones, around 68% of them appearing once. Sequences were derived from blood, sampled at baseline. All receptors derive from a person aged 25 to 85 with non-small cell lung cancer. CDR3s include the opening cysteine and the closing phenylalanine or tryptophan. The D gene is left open where the match is weak. Rows may omit the clone size; those that give it use once, few, many or a size class.

v_gene,d_gene,abundance,j_gene,CDR3aa,CDR3nt
TRBV27,TRBD1,NA,TRBJ1-5,CASSLTGDSNQPQHF,TGTGCCAGCAGTTTAACAGGGGATAGCAATCAGCCCCAGCATTTT
TRBV7-9,NA,NA,TRBJ1-2,CASSLVNYGYTF,TGTGCCAGCAGCTTAGTGAACTATGGCTACACCTTC
TRBV11-3,NA,few,TRBJ2-7,CASSSEGTASYEQYF,TGTGCCAGCAGCAGCGAGGGGACTGCCTCCTACGAGCAGTACTTC
TRBV7-6,TRBD1,NA,TRBJ1-4,CASSLAGTESRLFF,TGTGCCAGCAGCTTAGCGGGGACAGAGTCTAGACTGTTTTTT
TRBV30,TRBD1,NA,TRBJ1-1,CAWWTGVNTEAFF,TGTGCCTGGTGGACAGGGGTGAACACTGAAGCTTTCTTT
TRBV7-3,NA,NA,TRBJ1-3,CASSLTPGEPGNTIYF,TGTGCCAGCAGCTTAACCCCGGGGGAACCTGGAAACACCATATATTTT
TRBV30,NA,NA,TRBJ1-1,CAWRPILEAFF,TGTGCCTGGAGGCCCATCCTTGAAGCTTTCTTT
TRBV5-4,NA,NA,TRBJ1-1,CASSSQGLYTEAFF,TGTGCCAGCAGCTCTCAGGGACTGTACACTGAAGCTTTCTTT
TRBV27,NA,NA,TRBJ2-6,CASSFKGPLANVLTF,TGTGCCAGCAGTTTCAAGGGCCCCTTGGCCAACGTCCTGACTTTC
TRBV10-3,NA,NA,TRBJ1-3,CAIPTDISHGNTIYF,TGTGCCATCCCAACGGACATTTCTCATGGAAACACCATATATTTT
TRBV7-8,TRBD2,NA,TRBJ2-5,CASSPASGMKTQYF,TGTGCCAGCAGCCCTGCTAGCGGGATGAAGACCCAGTACTTC
TRBV2,NA,NA,TRBJ2-2,CASSEIRVTGELFF,TGTGCCAGCAGTGAAATTAGGGTAACCGGGGAGCTGTTTTTT
TRBV2,NA,NA,TRBJ2-5,CASGRGSWIREETQYF,TGTGCCAGCGGTAGGGGCAGTTGGATTCGCGAAGAGACCCAGTACTTC
TRBV29-1,NA,NA,TRBJ1-2,CSVEESFRPGAIYGYTF,TGCAGCGTTGAAGAATCTTTTCGCCCGGGGGCAATATATGGCTACACCTTC
TRBV5-6,NA,NA,TRBJ2-2,CASSLAVTGNTGELFF,TGTGCCAGCAGCTTGGCCGTCACAGGGAACACCGGGGAGCTGTTTTTT
TRBV19,NA,NA,TRBJ1-1,CASSYERGNTEAFF,TGTGCCAGTAGTTACGAGAGGGGAAACACTGAAGCTTTCTTT
TRBV2,TRBD2,once,TRBJ2-1,CASSPELYSGSSYNEQFF,TGTGCCAGCAGTCCCGAATTATATAGCGGGAGCTCCTACAATGAGCAGTTCTTC
TRBV11-2,TRBD1,NA,TRBJ1-2,CASSLLGTGNYGYTF,TGTGCCAGCAGCTTACTAGGGACAGGGAACTATGGCTACACCTTC
TRBV28,NA,many,TRBJ2-5,CASSSTVTSQETQYF,TGTGCCAGCAGTTCCACCGTGACTAGCCAAGAGACCCAGTACTTC
TRBV5-1,NA,few,TRBJ1-1,CASSPESPMNTEAFF,TGCGCCAGCAGCCCGGAGAGTCCCATGAACACTGAAGCTTTCTTT
TRBV28,NA,NA,TRBJ1-3,CASSFGHSGNTIYF,TGTGCCAGCAGTTTTGGACACTCTGGAAACACCATATATTTT
TRBV6-1,NA,NA,TRBJ2-1,CASSEQGNEQFF,TGTGCCAGCAGTGAACAGGGCAATGAGCAGTTCTTC
TRBV7-6,NA,NA,TRBJ1-1,CASSSSVGALEAFF,TGTGCCAGCAGCTCCTCGGTTGGGGCCCTAGAAGCTTTCTTT
TRBV6-6,NA,NA,TRBJ1-5,CASSSTDPSYQPQHF,TGTGCCAGCAGTTCTACCGACCCTAGTTATCAGCCCCAGCATTTT
TRBV14,NA,NA,TRBJ1-1,CASSQMGFEAFF,TGTGCCAGCAGCCAAATGGGATTTGAAGCTTTCTTT
TRBV6-5,NA,NA,TRBJ1-1,CASSRWGSNTEAFF,TGTGCCAGCAGCCGGTGGGGGTCAAACACTGAAGCTTTCTTT
TRBV7-2,TRBD1,NA,TRBJ2-1,CASSPKTGGYNEQFF,TGTGCCAGCAGCCCAAAGACAGGGGGTTACAATGAGCAGTTCTTC
TRBV7-9,TRBD1,NA,TRBJ2-2,CASSHSGTGALGELFF,TGTGCCAGCAGCCACTCCGGGACAGGGGCCTTGGGGGAGCTGTTTTTT
TRBV7-2,NA,few,TRBJ2-7,CASSLVGFYEQYF,TGTGCCAGCAGCTTAGTAGGCTTCTACGAGCAGTACTTC